This TCR beta chain originates from a study of T cell responses to AZD1222 COVID-19 vaccine. Study observations and caveats: The donor cohort was predominantly white British with a female majority, and clonal diversity may have been underestimated. Targets within unmutated variant regions were reportedly found for nearly half of spike-specific TCRs. Spike-spanning, vaccine-associated CD4 TCRs were dominant at 160-218 and 743-854.

Profiled with immunoSEQ multiplex PCR; TCRdb holds only in-frame clones, not every one. This table holds some 150,000 clones, 90% to 95% found once. Trimming pared 3 bases from V and 0 bases from J, leaving 9 bases between. Germline CDR1 is MNHEY and CDR2 is SMNVEV (reference sequence). The CDR3 totals 15 residues. This clone has just one count. Its target is unknown. This specimen was peripheral blood, taken 28 days after the second AZD1222 dose. The chain uses TRBV27 and TRBJ1-5, with D unresolved. The TCR comes from an adult who received the AZD1222 COVID-19 vaccine. Here the CDR3 reads CASSLYSYSNQPQHF. The CDR3 DNA reads as TGTGCCAGCAGTTTGTACAGTTATAGCAATCAGCCCCAGCATTTT.